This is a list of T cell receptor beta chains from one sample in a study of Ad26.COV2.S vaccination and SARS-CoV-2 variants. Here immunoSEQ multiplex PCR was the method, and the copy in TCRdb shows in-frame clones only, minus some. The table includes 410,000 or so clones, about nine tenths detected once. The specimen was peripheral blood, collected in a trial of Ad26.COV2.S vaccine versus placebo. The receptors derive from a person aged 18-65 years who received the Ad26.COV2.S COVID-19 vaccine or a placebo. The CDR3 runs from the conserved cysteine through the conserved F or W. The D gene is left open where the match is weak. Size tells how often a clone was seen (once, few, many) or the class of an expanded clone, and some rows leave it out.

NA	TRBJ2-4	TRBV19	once	TGTGCCAGTAGTATAGGATCCGAGACCTTACCTCAAAACATTCAGTACTTC	CASSIGSETLPQNIQYF
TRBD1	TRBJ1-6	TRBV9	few	TGTGCCAGCAGCGTAGCGGGACAGGATAATTCACCCCTCCACTTT	CASSVAGQDNSPLHF
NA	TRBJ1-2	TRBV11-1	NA	TGTGCCAGCAGCTTACCGGGGCGTAACTATGGCTACACCTTC	CASSLPGRNYGYTF
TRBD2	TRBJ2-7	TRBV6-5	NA	TGTGCCAGCAGTAAGACTAGCGGGAGTTCTTACGAGCAGTACTTC	CASSKTSGSSYEQYF
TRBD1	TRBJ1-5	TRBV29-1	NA	TGCAGCGTTGGAACAGGGGCTCACAATCAGCCCCAGCATTTT	CSVGTGAHNQPQHF
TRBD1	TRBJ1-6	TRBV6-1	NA	TGTGCCAGCAGTGAAGTAGGAACAGGGGGCGAATCACCCCTCCACTTT	CASSEVGTGGESPLHF
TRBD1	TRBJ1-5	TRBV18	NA	TGTGCCAGCTCAGCCATTGGACAGGGGTATCAGCCCCAGCATTTT	CASSAIGQGYQPQHF
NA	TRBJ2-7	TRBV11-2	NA	TGTGCCAGCAGCTTTAACTGGCTAGCCCCTAGCTCCTACGAGCAGTACTTC	CASSFNWLAPSSYEQYF
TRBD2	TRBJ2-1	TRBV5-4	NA	TGTGCCAGCAGCTTGGAACTAGCGGGAGCCAATGAGCAGTTCTTC	CASSLELAGANEQFF
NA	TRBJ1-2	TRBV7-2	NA	TGTGCCAGCAGCTTAGTCAGGGGCGAGGGCTACACCTTC	CASSLVRGEGYTF
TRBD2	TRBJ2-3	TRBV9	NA	TGTGCCAGCAGCGTAGTGGGGACTAGCTTCACAGATACGCAGTATTTT	CASSVVGTSFTDTQYF
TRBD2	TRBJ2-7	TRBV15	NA	TGTGCCACCAGCAGGGCTATAACTAGCGGGAGCCACGAGCAGTACTTC	CATSRAITSGSHEQYF
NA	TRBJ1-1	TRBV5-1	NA	TGCGCCAGCAGCTTGACCGTCCCAGAGGGGACTGAAGCTTTCTTT	CASSLTVPEGTEAFF
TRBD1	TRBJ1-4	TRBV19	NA	TGTGCCAGTAGTCCCGGGACAGGAATGTATGAAAAACTGTTTTTT	CASSPGTGMYEKLFF
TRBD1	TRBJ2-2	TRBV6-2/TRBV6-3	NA	TGTGCCAGCAGTTTTCCAGGGGGAGCCGGGGAGCTGTTTTTT	CASSFPGGAGELFF
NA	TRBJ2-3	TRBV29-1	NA	TGCAGCGTTGGACGGCGCCTCACAGATACGCAGTATTTT	CSVGRRLTDTQYF
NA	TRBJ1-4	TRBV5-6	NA	TGTGCCAGCAGCTTGGGACAGCCTAATGAAAAACTGTTTTTT	CASSLGQPNEKLFF
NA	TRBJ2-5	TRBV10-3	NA	TGTGCCATCAAAGCAGGGGAAGGGACCCAGTACTTC	CAIKAGEGTQYF
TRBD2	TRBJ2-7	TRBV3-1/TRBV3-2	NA	TGTGCCAGCAGCCCGACTCTTGGACTAGCGGGCTACGAGCAGTACTTC	CASSPTLGLAGYEQYF
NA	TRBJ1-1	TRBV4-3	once	TGCGCCAGCAGCCAAGCCCGGTTCTACCAAACTTTCTTT	CASSQARFYQTFF